A single sample gave rise to the 6 T cell receptor beta chains below, sequenced in a study of T cells in Graves' hyperthyroidism and ophthalmopathy. Amplification of TCR beta CDR3 regions was performed using RNA transcripts as template. Initially, a first-round RT-PCR of the TCR CDR3 employed the HTBI primer set. Using its own MiXCR run on the multiplex PCR reads, TCRdb lists one record per CDR3 protein. This sample yields fewer than 900,000 distinct CDR3 sequences, of which under 20% are seen a single time; roughly 17% belongs to the top ten. The sample taken for sequencing was blood. The receptors shown here come from a woman aged 50 to 65 with Graves' hyperthyroidism that later progressed to Graves' ophthalmopathy.

This clonotype was found many times. The chain links TRBV20-1 to TRBJ2-7; 7 bases are shared with TRBD2. The CDR3 has 17 amino acids. CDR1 is DFQATT, CDR2 SNEGSKA, per germline (reference sequence). V was clipped by 5 bases and J by 3 bases; unmatched bases: 19. CDR3 in DNA: TGCAGTGCTTCGTCCGGGGGGAGTGTTGATAAGTACTACGAGCAGTACTTC. This sequence encodes CSASSGGSVDKYYEQYF.

The rearrangement links TRBV10-3 to TRBJ2-1, with D maybe TRBD2 (5 bases). This CDR3 has 13 residues. V dropped 8 bases and J dropped 4 bases, with 12 bases sitting between them. Germline CDR1 reads ENHRY; CDR2 reads SYGVKD. Here the CDR3 reads CAIAGLLYNEQFF. The CDR3 bases are TGTGCCATCGCAGGACTCCTGTACAATGAGCAGTTCTTC.

In the case of this clonotype: Possible read error: a much larger clone is one base away. J is TRBJ2-2 and V is TRBV11-2; the D gene is possibly TRBD1 (5 bases). There are 16 residues in the CDR3. Germline values: CDR1 SGHAT, CDR2 FQNNGV. In nucleotides, the CDR3 is TGTACCAGCAGCTTAAGTCCAGGGACGAACACCGGGGAGCTGTTTTTT. This encodes CTSSLSPGTNTGELFF.

As for this clonotype: A much larger clonotype is one base distant, so this may be a read error. The chain employs TRBV6-5 and TRBJ2-3, with 10 bases that match TRBD1. The CDR3 sequence is 15 residues long. Germline V gene data show CDR1 as MNHEY and CDR2 as SVGAGI. Trimming at V came to 2 bases and at J to 4 bases, leaving 3 bases not matched to a gene. CDR3 residues: CASSYRDRGSDTQYF. DNA for the CDR3: TGTGCCAGCAGTTACCGGGACAGGGGTTCAGATACGCAGTATTTT.

The V call is TRBV7-8, the J call TRBJ2-7; TRBD1 is a possible D gene (6 bases). V was pared by 2 bases and J by 3 bases, with 14 bases between. Germline assignment: CDR1 SGHVS and CDR2 FQNEAQ. The CDR3 consists of 15 residues. The CDR3 here is CASSLTPTGSYEQYF. For the CDR3, the DNA is TGTGCCAGCAGCTTAACCCCTACAGGGAGCTACGAGCAGTACTTC.

This sequence joins TRBV5-6 and TRBJ1-3, with 10 bases that match TRBD1. Germline CDR1 is SGHDT and CDR2 is YYEEEE. CDR3 length equals 17 residues. With V trimmed by 1 base and J by 1 base, 5 bases remained unmatched. The CDR3 bases are TGTGCCAGCAGCTTGCGGCTGGGACAGGGGTCTGGAAACACCATATATTTT. It codes for CASSLRLGQGSGNTIYF. Drawing the rest from reference TRBV5-6 and TRBJ1-3, the complete variable domain is DAGVTQSPTHLIKTRGQQVTLRCSPKSGHDTVSWYQQALGQGPQFIFQYYEEEERQRGNFPDRFSGHQFPNYSSELNVNALLLGDSALYLCASSLRLGQGSGNTIYFGEGSWLTVV.